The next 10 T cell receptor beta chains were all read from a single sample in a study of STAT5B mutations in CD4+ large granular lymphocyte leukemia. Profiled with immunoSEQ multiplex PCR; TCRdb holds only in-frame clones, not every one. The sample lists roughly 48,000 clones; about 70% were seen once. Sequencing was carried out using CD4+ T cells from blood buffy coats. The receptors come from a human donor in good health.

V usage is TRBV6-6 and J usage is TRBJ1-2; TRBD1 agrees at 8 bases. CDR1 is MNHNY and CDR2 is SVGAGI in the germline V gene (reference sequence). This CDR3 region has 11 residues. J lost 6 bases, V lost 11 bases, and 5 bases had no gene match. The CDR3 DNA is TGTGCCGGGGGGACAGGTCATGGCTACACCTTC. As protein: CAGGTGHGYTF.

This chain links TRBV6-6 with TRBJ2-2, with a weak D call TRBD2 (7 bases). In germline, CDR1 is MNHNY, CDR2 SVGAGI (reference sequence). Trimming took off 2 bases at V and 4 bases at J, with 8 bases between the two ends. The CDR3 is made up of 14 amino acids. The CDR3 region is CASSYGGATGELFF. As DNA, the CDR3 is TGTGCCAGCAGTTACGGGGGGGCCACCGGGGAGCTGTTTTTT.

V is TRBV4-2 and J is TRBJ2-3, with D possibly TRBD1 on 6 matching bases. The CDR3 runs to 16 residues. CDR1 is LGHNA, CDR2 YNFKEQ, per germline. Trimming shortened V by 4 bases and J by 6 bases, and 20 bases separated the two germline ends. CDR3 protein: CASSPLTGSLHDTQYF. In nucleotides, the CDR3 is TGTGCCAGCAGCCCCCTGACAGGTTCTCTGCACGATACGCAGTATTTT.

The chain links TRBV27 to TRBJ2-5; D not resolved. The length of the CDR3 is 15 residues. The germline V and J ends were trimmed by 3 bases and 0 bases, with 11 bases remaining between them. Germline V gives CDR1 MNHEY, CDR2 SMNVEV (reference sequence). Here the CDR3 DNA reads TGTGCCAGCAGTTTGGGTCAGACGTACCAAGAGACCCAGTACTTC. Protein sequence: CASSLGQTYQETQYF.

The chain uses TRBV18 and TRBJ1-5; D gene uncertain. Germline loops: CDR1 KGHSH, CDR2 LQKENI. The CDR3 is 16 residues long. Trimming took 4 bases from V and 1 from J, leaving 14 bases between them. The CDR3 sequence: CASSLGLGSSNQPQHF. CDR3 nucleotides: TGTGCCAGCTCACTTGGCCTGGGATCCAGCAATCAGCCCCAGCATTTT.

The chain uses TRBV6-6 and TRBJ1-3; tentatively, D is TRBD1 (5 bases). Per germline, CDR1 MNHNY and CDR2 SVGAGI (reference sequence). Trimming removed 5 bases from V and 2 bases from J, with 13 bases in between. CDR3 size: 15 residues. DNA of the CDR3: TGTGCCAGCAGTGCCGGCGAGGACACTGGAAACACCATATATTTT. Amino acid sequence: CASSAGEDTGNTIYF.

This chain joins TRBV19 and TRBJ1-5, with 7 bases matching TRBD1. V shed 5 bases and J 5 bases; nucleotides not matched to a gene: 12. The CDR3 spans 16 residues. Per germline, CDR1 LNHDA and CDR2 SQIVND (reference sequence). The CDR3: CASSQTQGSGDQPQHF. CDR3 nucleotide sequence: TGTGCCAGTAGTCAAACACAGGGGTCGGGTGATCAGCCCCAGCATTTT.

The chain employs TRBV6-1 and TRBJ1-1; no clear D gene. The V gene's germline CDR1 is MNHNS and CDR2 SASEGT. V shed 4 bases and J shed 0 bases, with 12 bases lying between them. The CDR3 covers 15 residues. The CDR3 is CASSASQPVNTEAFF. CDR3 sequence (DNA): TGTGCCAGCAGTGCATCCCAGCCTGTGAACACTGAAGCTTTCTTT.

The CDR3 DNA follows: TGTGCCAGCAGCCGAGGGGGCTCCTACGAGCAGTACTTC. This gives the protein CASSRGGSYEQYF. V gene TRBV4-2 combines with J gene TRBJ2-7; D perhaps matches TRBD1 (6 bases). V shed 4 bases and J shed 0 bases, with 7 bases lying between them. Germline lookup yields CDR1 LGHNA and CDR2 YNFKEQ. CDR3 size: 13 residues.

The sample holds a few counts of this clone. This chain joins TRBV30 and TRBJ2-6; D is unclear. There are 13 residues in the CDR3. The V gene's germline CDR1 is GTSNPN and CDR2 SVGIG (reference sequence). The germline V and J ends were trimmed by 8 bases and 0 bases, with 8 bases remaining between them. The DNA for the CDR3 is TGTGCCCACAGATCCTCTGGGGCCAACGTCCTGACTTTC. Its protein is CAHRSSGANVLTF.